The clone carrying this T cell receptor (beta chain) was counted many times. This sample was taken from a study of neurological immune-mediated disorders. Via MiXCR, TCRdb re-called the 5' RACE reads, giving one row per CDR3 protein. The repertoire holds tens of thousands of distinct CDR3 sequences, with under 3.5% as singletons. This CDR3 has 11 amino acids. Germline V gene sequence: CDR1 SQVTM, CDR2 ANQGSEA. With 0 bases removed from V and 5 bases from J, the gap between germline ends came to 4 bases. The V and J genes are TRBV29-1 and TRBJ1-1; unclear D gene. Sequenced: PBMCs. This sequence originates from a woman aged 45 to 65 with multiple sclerosis. The DNA of the CDR3 is TGCAGCGTTGAAGACCAAACTGAAGCTTTCTTT. Amino acid sequence: CSVEDQTEAFF.